In its sample, the clone carrying this TCR beta chain was seen many times. It was RNA transcripts that yielded the amplified TCR beta CDR3 regions. TCR CDR3 regions were first amplified by RT-PCR with HTBI primers. TCRdb re-derived calls from the multiplex PCR reads in MiXCR, one entry per CDR3 protein. The sample consists of 340,000 or so distinct CDR3 sequences, 15% to 20% of them appearing once. The V gene end was trimmed by 6 bases and the J gene end by 0 bases; junction bases not matched to a gene: 3. The CDR3 spans 14 residues. The data were taken from a study of T cells in Graves' hyperthyroidism and ophthalmopathy.

The chain employs TRBV12-3 or TRBV12-4 and TRBJ2-5; TRBD1 matches 8 bases. What was sequenced was blood. This TCR was recovered from a woman in her forties or fifties with Graves' hyperthyroidism. The CDR3 sequence is CASSSGQDQETQYF. In DNA form, the CDR3 reads TGTGCCAGCAGCTCGGGACAGGACCAAGAGACCCAGTACTTC.